A selection of T cell receptor beta chains follows, all from one sample in a study of prognosis after radiotherapy for stage I lung cancer. TCRdb ran MiXCR on the multiplex PCR reads and lists one entry per CDR3 protein. The table has 25,000 to 35,000 distinct CDR3 sequences, less than 35% seen once. The source material was PBMCs, sampled before or after stereotactic body radiation therapy (not recorded which). Source of these receptors: a donor aged 50 or older with non-small cell lung cancer. The CDR3 runs from the conserved cysteine through the conserved F or W. D genes are given only for firm matches. Clone size is stated in some rows and not others, as once, few, many or a class when expanded.

J gene | V gene | D gene | clone size | CDR3 protein | CDR3 DNA
TRBJ2-7 | TRBV6-4 | . | medium-sized | CASSPGRYSYEQYF | TGTGCCAGCAGCCCCGGACGGTACTCCTACGAGCAGTACTTC
TRBJ2-1 | TRBV6-2/TRBV6-3 | . | many | CASSSRGSDNEQFF | TGTGCCAGCAGTTCCCGGGGGTCTGACAATGAGCAGTTCTTC
TRBJ1-5 | TRBV6-1 | TRBD1 | many | CASRQGGNQPQHF | TGTGCCAGCCGACAGGGCGGCAATCAGCCCCAGCATTTT
TRBJ2-1 | TRBV7-9 | TRBD2 | many | CASQSGSTYNEQFF | TGTGCCAGCCAGAGCGGGAGTACCTACAATGAGCAGTTCTTC
TRBJ2-1 | TRBV19 | . | many | CASSRAYNEQFF | TGTGCCAGTAGCCGAGCCTACAATGAGCAGTTCTTC
TRBJ2-7 | TRBV10-2 | TRBD2 | . | CASMAGGLRNEQYF | TGCGCCAGCATGGCGGGGGGGCTTAGGAACGAGCAGTACTTC
TRBJ2-2 | TRBV7-9 | . | . | CANRFTGEEELFF | TGTGCCAACAGGTTCACAGGGGAGGAGGAGCTGTTTTTT
TRBJ2-1 | TRBV27 | . | once | CASSLSRYSYNEQFF | TGTGCCAGCAGCCTCTCGCGCTACTCCTACAATGAGCAGTTCTTC
TRBJ1-1 | TRBV28 | . | . | CASILFSGTANTEAFF | TGTGCCAGCATTTTATTCTCCGGGACGGCAAACACTGAAGCTTTCTTT
TRBJ2-7 | TRBV29-1 | . | many | CSARDDSYEQYF | TGCAGCGCTCGGGACGACTCCTACGAGCAGTACTTC
TRBJ1-1 | TRBV5-1 | . | many | CASSLEGPEAFF | TGCGCCAGCAGCTTGGAAGGTCCTGAAGCTTTCTTT
TRBJ2-1 | TRBV3-1 | . | few | CASSPPSGIEQFF | TGTGCCAGCAGCCCACCTTCGGGCATTGAGCAGTTCTTC